Listed here is a single T cell receptor beta chain. Its cognate antigen is unknown. TCRdb analysed the RT-PCR reads with MiXCR anew, one entry per CDR3 protein. The sample has roughly 460,000 distinct CDR3 sequences, about a tenth seen once. This specimen belongs to a study of response to subunit inactivated influenza vaccine. CDR3 length: 14 amino acids. Germline assignment: CDR1 SGHTA and CDR2 FQGNSA. Trimming took off 5 bases at V and 6 bases at J, with 15 bases between the two ends. Study-level points and caveats: Only a handful of new T cells, the authors suggested, are recruited with each seasonal influenza vaccination.

Sequenced material: PBMCs from blood, taken more than 35 days after vaccination. The rearrangement joins TRBV7-2 to TRBJ2-3, with D unclear. The origin of this receptor is a man aged 45 to 65 who received an inactivated influenza vaccine. The CDR3 sequence: CASSALRVIDTQYF. CDR3 DNA sequence: TGTGCCAGCAGCGCCCTCCGGGTAATTGATACGCAGTATTTT. The complete variable domain, with remaining parts taken from reference TRBV7-2 and TRBJ2-3, reads GAGVSQSPSNKVTEKGKDVELRCDPISGHTALYWYRQSLGQGLEFLIYFQGNSAPDKSGLPSDRFSAERTGGSVSTLTIQRTQQEDSAVYLCASSALRVIDTQYFGPGTRLTVL.